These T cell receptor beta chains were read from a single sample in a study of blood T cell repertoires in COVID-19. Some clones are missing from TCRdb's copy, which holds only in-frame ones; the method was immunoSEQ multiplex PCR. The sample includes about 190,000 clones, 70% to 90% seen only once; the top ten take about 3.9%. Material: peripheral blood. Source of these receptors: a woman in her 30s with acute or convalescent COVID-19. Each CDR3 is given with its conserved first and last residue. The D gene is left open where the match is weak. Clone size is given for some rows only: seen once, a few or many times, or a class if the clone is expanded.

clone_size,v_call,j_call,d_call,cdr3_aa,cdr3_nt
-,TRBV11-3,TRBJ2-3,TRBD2,CASSLGGLAGGTDTQYF,TGTGCCAGCAGCTTAGGGGGTCTAGCGGGAGGCACAGATACGCAGTATTTT
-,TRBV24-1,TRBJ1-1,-,CATSGMNTEAFF,TGTGCCACCAGTGGTATGAACACTGAAGCTTTCTTT
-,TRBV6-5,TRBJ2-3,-,CASSQPRRTTDTQYF,TGTGCCAGCAGTCAACCCCGGAGAACCACAGATACGCAGTATTTT
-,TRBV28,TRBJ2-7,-,CASSLSPGWQQYF,TGTGCCAGCAGTTTAAGCCCGGGGTGGCAGCAGTACTTC
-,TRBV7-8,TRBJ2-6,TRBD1,CASSLDQGAGANVLTF,TGTGCCAGCAGCTTAGACCAGGGGGCCGGGGCCAACGTCCTGACTTTC
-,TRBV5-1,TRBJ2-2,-,CASSLLAGVAGELFF,TGCGCCAGCAGCTTGTTGGCAGGAGTAGCGGGGGAGCTGTTTTTT
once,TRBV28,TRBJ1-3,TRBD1,CASSPDRDGNTIYF,TGTGCCAGCAGTCCGGACAGGGACGGAAACACCATATATTTT
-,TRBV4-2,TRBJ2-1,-,CASSQEEASPNEQFF,TGTGCCAGCAGCCAAGAAGAAGCGAGCCCGAATGAGCAGTTCTTC
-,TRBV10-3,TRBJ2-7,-,CAIRPTGSSYEQYF,TGTGCCATCAGGCCTACAGGGAGCTCCTACGAGCAGTACTTC
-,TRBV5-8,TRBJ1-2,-,CASSDSGTNYGYTF,TGTGCCAGCAGCGATTCGGGGACTAACTATGGCTACACCTTC